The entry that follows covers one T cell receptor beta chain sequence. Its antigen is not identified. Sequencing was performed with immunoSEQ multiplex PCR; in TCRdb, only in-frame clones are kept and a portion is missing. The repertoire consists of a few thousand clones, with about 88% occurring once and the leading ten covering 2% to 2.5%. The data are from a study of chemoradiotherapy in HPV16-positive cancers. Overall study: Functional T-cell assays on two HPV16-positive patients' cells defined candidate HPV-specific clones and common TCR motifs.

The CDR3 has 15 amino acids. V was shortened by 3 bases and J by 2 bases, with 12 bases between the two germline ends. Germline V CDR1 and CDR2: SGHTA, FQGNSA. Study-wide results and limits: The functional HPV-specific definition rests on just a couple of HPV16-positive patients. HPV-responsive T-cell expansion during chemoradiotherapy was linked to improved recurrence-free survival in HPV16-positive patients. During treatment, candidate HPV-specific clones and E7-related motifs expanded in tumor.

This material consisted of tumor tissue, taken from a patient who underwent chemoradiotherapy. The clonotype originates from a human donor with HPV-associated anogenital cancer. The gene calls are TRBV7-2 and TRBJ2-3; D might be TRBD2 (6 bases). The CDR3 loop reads CASSFMGGNTDTQYF. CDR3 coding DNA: TGTGCCAGCAGCTTTATGGGCGGGAACACAGATACGCAGTATTTT.